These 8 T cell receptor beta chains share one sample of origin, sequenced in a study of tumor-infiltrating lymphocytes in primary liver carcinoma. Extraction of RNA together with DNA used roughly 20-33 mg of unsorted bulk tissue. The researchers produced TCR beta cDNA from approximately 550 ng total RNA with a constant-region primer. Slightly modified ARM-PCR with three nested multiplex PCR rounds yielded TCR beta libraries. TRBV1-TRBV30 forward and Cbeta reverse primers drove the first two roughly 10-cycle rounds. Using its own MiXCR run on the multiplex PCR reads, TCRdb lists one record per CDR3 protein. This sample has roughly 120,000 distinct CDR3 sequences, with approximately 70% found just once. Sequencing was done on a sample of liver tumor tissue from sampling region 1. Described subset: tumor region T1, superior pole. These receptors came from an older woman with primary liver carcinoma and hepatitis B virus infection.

CDR3 amino acids: CSARGAGETQYF. Here the CDR3 DNA reads TGCAGTGCTAGAGGCGCGGGAGAGACCCAGTACTTC. The chain uses TRBV20-1 and TRBJ2-5, with D possibly TRBD2 on 5 matching bases. Germline V gene data show CDR1 as DFQATT and CDR2 as SNEGSKA (reference sequence). The CDR3 has 12 residues. V gave up 1 base and J gave up 4 bases, with 7 bases separating them.

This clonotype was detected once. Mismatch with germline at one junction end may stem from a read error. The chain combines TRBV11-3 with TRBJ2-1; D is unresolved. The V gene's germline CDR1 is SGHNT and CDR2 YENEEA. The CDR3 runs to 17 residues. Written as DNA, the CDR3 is TGTGCCAGTAGCTTAAATTTCGGCCTAGGTGTTTATAATGAGCAGTTCTTC. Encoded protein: CASSLNFGLGVYNEQFF. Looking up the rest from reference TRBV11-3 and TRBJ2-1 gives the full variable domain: EAGVVQSPRYKIIEKKQPVAFWCNPISGHNTLYWYLQNLGQGPELLIRYENEEAVDDSQLPKDRFSAERLKGVDSTLKIQPAELGDSAVYLCASSLNFGLGVYNEQFFGPGTRLTVL.

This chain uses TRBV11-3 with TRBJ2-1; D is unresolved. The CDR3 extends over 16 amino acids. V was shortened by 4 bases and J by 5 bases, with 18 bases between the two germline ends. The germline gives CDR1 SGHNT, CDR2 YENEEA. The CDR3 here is CASSSPGDSYHNEQFF. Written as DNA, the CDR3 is TGTGCCAGCAGCTCCCCCGGAGATTCCTATCACAATGAGCAGTTCTTC. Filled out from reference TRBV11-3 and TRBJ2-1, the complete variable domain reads EAGVVQSPRYKIIEKKQPVAFWCNPISGHNTLYWYLQNLGQGPELLIRYENEEAVDDSQLPKDRFSAERLKGVDSTLKIQPAELGDSAVYLCASSSPGDSYHNEQFFGPGTRLTVL.

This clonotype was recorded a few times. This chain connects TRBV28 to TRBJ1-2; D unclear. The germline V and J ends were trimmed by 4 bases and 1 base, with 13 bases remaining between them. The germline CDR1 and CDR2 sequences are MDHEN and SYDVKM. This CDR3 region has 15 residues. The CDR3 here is CASSSDAGFNYGYTF. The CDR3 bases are TGTGCCAGCAGTTCCGATGCGGGATTTAACTATGGCTACACCTTC.

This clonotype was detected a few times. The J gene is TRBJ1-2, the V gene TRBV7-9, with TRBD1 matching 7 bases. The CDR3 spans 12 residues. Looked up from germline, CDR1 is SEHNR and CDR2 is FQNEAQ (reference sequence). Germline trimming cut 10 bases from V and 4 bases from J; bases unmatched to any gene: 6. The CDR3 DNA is TGTGCCATCCCGGGACAGCTCTATGGCTACACCTTC. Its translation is CAIPGQLYGYTF. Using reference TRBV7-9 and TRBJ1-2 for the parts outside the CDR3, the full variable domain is DTGVSQNPRHKITKRGQNVTFRCDPISEHNRLYWYRQTLGQGPEFLTYFQNEAQLEKSRLLSDRFSAERPKGSFSTLEIQRTEQGDSAMYLCAIPGQLYGYTFGSGTRLTVV.

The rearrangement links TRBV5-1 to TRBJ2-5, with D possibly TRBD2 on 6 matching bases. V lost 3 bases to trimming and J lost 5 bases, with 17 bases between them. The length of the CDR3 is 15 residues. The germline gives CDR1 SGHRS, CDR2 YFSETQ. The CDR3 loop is CASSSRGGPLETQYF. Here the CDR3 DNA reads TGCGCCAGCAGCTCCCGTGGAGGGCCCCTGGAGACCCAGTACTTC.

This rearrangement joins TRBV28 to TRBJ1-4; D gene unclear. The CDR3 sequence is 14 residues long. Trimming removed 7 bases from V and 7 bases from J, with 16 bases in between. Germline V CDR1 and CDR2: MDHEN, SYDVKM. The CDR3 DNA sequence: TGTGCCAGCAACAACCCGCGGGGATTTGAAAAACTGTTTTTT. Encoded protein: CASNNPRGFEKLFF.

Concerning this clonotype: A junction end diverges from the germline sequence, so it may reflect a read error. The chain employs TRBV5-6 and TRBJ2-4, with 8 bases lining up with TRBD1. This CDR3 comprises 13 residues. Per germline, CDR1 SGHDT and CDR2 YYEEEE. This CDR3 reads CVSNNQGAGIQYF. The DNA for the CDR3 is TGTGTCAGCAACAACCAGGGGGCAGGCATTCAGTACTTC.